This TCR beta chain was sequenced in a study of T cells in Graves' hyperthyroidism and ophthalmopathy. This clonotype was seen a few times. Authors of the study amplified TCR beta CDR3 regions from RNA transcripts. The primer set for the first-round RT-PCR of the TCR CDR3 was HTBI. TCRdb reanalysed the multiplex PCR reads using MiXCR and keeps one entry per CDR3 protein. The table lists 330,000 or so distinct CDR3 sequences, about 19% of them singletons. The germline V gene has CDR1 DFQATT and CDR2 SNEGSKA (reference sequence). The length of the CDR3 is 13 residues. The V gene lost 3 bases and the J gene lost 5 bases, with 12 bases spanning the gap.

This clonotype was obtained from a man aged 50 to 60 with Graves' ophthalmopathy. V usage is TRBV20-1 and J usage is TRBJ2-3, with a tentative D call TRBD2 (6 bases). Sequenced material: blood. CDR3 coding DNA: TGCAGTGCTAGTGGGGGGTGGGGAGATACGCAGTATTTT. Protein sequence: CSASGGWGDTQYF.